This TCR beta chain comes out of a study of blood T cell repertoires in COVID-19. As for the study in general: Whether acute or convalescent, the COVID-19 samples came from the United States, Italy and Spain. PBMCs, B-cell-depleted T cells, or T cells provided the cDNA or gDNA that made up the material.

The CDR3 sequence is 13 residues long. Germline V gene lookup returns CDR1 SGDLS and CDR2 YYNGEE. V trimming: 4 bases; J trimming: 8 bases; junction bases outside the gene matches: 5. Original methodology: Amplification of reference gene primers provided the estimated nucleated cell counts. Produced via immunoSEQ multiplex PCR; TCRdb's table is partial and in-frame only. V, J and clone size are those of that table, while D and trimming were read from the DNA. The top ten hold around 7.4% of the sample, which has tens of thousands of clones, around 87% seen once. What was sequenced was peripheral blood. This chain uses TRBV9 with TRBJ2-1, with TRBD1 matching 8 bases. The sequence derives from a human donor with acute or convalescent COVID-19. The donor label of this sample is uncertain. This chain's CDR3 is CASSWTGLDEQFF. The CDR3 DNA reads as TGTGCCAGCAGCTGGACAGGGTTGGATGAGCAGTTCTTC.